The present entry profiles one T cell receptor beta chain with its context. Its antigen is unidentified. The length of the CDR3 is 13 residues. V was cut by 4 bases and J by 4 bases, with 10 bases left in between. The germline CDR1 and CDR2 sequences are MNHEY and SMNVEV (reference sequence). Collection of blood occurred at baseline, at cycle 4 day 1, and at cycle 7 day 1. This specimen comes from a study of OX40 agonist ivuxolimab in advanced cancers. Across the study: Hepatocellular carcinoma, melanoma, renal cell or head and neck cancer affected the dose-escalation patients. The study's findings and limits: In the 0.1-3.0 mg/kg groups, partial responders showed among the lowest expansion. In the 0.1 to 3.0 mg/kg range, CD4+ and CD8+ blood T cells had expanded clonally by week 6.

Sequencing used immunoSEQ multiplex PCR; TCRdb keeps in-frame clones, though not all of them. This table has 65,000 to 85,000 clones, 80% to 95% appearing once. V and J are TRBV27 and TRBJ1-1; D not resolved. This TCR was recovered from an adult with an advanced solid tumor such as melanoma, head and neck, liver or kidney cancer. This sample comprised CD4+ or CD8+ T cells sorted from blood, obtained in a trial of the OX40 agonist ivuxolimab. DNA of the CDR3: TGTGCCAGCAGTTCCCTCCGCGGCACTGAAGCTTTCTTT. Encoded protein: CASSSLRGTEAFF.